This T cell receptor beta chain was documented in a study of blood T cell repertoires in COVID-19. The wider study: T cells, B-cell-depleted T cells, or PBMCs supplied cDNA or gDNA.

In the original workflow: Quantification of nucleated cells was approximated via reference gene primer amplification. Clones were read by immunoSEQ multiplex PCR, and TCRdb kept only the in-frame ones, dropping some. That table is the source of V, J and clone size, and D and trimming were worked out from the DNA. This table holds more than 85,000 clones, around four fifths found once. The CDR3 consists of 15 residues. Germline V gene data show CDR1 as SGDLS and CDR2 as YYNGEE. Between the trimmed V and J ends, which lost 0 bases and 5 bases, there was a span of 14 bases. The receptor comes from a man aged 65 to 79 with acute or convalescent COVID-19. Sequenced sample: peripheral blood. V and J are TRBV9 and TRBJ2-5, with D maybe TRBD2 (6 bases). CDR3 sequence reads: CASSVGGGFGETQYF. The CDR3 region has the DNA TGTGCCAGCAGCGTAGGGGGAGGTTTTGGGGAGACCCAGTACTTC.